In this sample, the clone carrying this T cell receptor beta chain turned up a few times. The data belong to a study of identical twins. V lost 4 bases, J lost 7 bases, and 16 bases stayed unmatched. The CDR3 is 17 residues long. Germline assignment: CDR1 LGHDT and CDR2 YNNKEL (reference sequence). Unique molecular identifiers were present on the cDNA, and a universal primer site came from template switching. TCRdb reprocessed the 5' RACE reads with MiXCR, giving one entry per CDR3 protein. The sample contains roughly 750,000 distinct CDR3 sequences, 21% of which appear only once. The sample also formed part of further work on T cells expressing NK-cell markers.

The sample comprised PBMCs. This clonotype was sampled from a woman under 30 in good health. The rearrangement links TRBV3-1 to TRBJ2-1, with 7 bases lining up with TRBD2. Here the CDR3 DNA reads TGTGCCAGCAGCCGGAGGATGGCGGGAGAGCTCAGGAATGAGCAGTTCTTC. Protein sequence: CASSRRMAGELRNEQFF.